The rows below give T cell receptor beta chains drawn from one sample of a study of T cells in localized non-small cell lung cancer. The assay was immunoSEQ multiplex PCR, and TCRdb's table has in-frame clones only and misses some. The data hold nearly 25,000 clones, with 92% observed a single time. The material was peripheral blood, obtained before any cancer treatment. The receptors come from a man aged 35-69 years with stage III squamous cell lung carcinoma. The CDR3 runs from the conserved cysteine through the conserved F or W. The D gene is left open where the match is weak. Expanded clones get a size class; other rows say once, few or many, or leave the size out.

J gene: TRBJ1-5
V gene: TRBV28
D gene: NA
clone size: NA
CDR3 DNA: TGTGCCAGCAGTTTATTGAGCGAGGGTGGGCAGCCCCAGCATTTT
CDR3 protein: CASSLLSEGGQPQHF

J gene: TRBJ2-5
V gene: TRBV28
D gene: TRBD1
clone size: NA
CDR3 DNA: TGTGCCAGCAGTATAGGACAGGAGAAGACCCAGTACTTC
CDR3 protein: CASSIGQEKTQYF

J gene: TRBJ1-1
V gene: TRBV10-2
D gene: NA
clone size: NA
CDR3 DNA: TGCGCCAGCAGTGAGTGGGGGGCTGGGTACACTGAAGCTTTCTTT
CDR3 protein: CASSEWGAGYTEAFF

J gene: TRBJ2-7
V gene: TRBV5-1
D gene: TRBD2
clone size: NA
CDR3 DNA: TGCGCCAGCAGCTTGCGGGGGGGCTACGAGCAGTACTTC
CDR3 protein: CASSLRGGYEQYF

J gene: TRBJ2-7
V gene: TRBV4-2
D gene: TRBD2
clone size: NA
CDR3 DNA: TGTGCCAGCAGCCCCGTTGGGGGGGCCTACGAGCAGTACTTC
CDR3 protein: CASSPVGGAYEQYF

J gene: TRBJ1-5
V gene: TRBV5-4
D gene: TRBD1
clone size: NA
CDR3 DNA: TGTGCCAGCAGCGGACCCGGGACAGGGCATCAGCCCCAGCATTTT
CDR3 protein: CASSGPGTGHQPQHF

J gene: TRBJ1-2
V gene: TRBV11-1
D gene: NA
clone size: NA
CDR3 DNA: TGTGCCAGCAGCCGATCGCGGGGACACAGATCTAACTATGGCTACACCTTC
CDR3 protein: CASSRSRGHRSNYGYTF

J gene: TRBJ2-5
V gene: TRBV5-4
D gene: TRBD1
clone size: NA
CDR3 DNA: TGTGCCAGCAGCGACGGGACAGCTCAAGAGACCCAGTACTTC
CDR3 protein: CASSDGTAQETQYF

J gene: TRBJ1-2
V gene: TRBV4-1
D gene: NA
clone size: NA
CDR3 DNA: TGCGCCAGCAGCCAGACAGGCTTCTATGGCTACACCTTC
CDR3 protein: CASSQTGFYGYTF

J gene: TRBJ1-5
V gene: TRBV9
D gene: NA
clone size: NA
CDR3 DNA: TGTGCCAGCAGCTCCCCGGGACAGCCCCAGCATTTT
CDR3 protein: CASSSPGQPQHF

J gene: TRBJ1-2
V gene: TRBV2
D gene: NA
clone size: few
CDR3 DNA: TGTGCCAGCAGCGACGTTGGCTATGGCTACACCTTC
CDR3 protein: CASSDVGYGYTF

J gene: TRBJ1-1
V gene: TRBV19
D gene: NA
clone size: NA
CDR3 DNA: TGTGCCAGTAGAGTCTGGGACACTGAAGCTTTCTTT
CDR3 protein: CASRVWDTEAFF

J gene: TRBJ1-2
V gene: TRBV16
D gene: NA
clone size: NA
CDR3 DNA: TGTGCCAGCAGCCAATCCGAGACGGATTCTAACTATGGCTACACCTTC
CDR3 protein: CASSQSETDSNYGYTF

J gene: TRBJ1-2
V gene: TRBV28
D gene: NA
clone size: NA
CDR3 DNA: TGTGCCAGCACCTTACAACCTAACTATGGCTACACCTTC
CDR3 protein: CASTLQPNYGYTF

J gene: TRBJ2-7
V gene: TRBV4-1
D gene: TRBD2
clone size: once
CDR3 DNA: TGCGCCAGCAGCCAAGACTCGGGAGGGATACCCTACGAGCAGTACTTC
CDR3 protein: CASSQDSGGIPYEQYF

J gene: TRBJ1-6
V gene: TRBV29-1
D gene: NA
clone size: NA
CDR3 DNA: TGCAGCGTTGAAGAAAGGGGGGAGGGGAATTCACCCCTCCACTTT
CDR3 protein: CSVEERGEGNSPLHF

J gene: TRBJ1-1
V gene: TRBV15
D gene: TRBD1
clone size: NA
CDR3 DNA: TGTGCCACCAGCAGGGACAGGCTGAACACTGAAGCTTTCTTT
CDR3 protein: CATSRDRLNTEAFF

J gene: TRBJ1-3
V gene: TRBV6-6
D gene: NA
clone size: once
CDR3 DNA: TGTGCCAGCAGTTTGAGGGCAGGGGGAAACACCATATATTTT
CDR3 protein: CASSLRAGGNTIYF

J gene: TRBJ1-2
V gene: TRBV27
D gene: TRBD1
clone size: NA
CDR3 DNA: TGTGCCAGCAGACAGGACAGGGTTCGAGATGGCTACACCTTC
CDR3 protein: CASRQDRVRDGYTF

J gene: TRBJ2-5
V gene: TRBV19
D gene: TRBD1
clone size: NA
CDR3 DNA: TGTGCCAGTAGTATCCAGGGGGCTCCAACAGAAGAGACCCAGTACTTC
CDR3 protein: CASSIQGAPTEETQYF

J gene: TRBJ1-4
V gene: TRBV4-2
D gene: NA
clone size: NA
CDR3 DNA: TGTGCCAGCAGCCAAGGGGCGTGGGCCAATAATGAAAAACTGTTTTTT
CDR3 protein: CASSQGAWANNEKLFF

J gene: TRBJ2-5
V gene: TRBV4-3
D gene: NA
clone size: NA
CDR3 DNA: TGCGCCAGCAGCCAAGATCATCAGGAGACCCAGTACTTC
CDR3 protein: CASSQDHQETQYF

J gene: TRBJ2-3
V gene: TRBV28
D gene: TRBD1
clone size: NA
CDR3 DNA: TGTGCCAGCAACCCGACAGGGGGCACAGATACGCAGTATTTT
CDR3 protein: CASNPTGGTDTQYF

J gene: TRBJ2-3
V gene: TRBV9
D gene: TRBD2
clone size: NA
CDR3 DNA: TGTGCCAGCAGCGTAGGGACTAGCGTTAGCACAGATACGCAGTATTTT
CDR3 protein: CASSVGTSVSTDTQYF

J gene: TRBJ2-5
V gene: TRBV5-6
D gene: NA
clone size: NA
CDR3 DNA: TGTGCCAGCACTCCACTTGCCGTCGGCACCGACCACCAAGAGACCCAGTACTTC
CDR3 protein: CASTPLAVGTDHQETQYF

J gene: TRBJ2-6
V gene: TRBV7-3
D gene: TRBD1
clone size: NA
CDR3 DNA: TGTGCCAGCAGCTTAAGAGGACAGGGGCTTTCTGGGGCCAACGTCCTGACTTTC
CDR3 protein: CASSLRGQGLSGANVLTF

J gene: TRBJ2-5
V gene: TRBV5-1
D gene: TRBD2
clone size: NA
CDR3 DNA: TGCGCCAGCAGCTTGGAGCGGGGTCGGGAGACCCAGTACTTC
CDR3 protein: CASSLERGRETQYF

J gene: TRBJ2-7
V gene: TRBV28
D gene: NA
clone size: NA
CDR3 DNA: TGTGCCAGCAGTTTGAACTCCTGGGGCGCCTACGAGCAGTACTTC
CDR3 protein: CASSLNSWGAYEQYF